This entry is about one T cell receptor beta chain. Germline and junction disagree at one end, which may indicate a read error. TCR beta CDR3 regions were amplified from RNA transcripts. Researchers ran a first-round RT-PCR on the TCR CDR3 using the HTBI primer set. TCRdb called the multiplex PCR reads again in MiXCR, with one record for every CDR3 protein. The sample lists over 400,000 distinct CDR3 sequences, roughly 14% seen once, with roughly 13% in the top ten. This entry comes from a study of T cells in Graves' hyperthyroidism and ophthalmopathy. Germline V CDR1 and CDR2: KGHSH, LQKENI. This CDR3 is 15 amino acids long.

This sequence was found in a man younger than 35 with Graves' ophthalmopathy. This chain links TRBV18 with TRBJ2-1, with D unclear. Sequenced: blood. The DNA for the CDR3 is TGTGCCAGCTCACCTGGAGAAGGCTCCTACAATAAGCAGTTCTTC. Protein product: CASSPGEGSYNKQFF.